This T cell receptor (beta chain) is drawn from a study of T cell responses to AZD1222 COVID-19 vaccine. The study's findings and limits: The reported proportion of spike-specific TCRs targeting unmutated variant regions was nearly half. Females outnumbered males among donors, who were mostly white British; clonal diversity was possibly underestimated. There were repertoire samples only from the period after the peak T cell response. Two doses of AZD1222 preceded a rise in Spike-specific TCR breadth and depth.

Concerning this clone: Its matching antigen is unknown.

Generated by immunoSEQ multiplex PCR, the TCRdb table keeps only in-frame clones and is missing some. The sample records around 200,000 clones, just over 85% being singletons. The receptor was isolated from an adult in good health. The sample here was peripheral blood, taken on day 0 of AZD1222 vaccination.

The CDR3 DNA follows: TGTGCCAGCAGTGGGGAGAACTATGGCTACACCTTC. This codes for CASSGENYGYTF. The chain carries TRBV2 and TRBJ1-2, with D unclear. V lost 4 bases and J lost 2, with 5 bases in between. Germline CDR1 is SNHLY and CDR2 is FYNNEI. This CDR3 comprises 12 residues.